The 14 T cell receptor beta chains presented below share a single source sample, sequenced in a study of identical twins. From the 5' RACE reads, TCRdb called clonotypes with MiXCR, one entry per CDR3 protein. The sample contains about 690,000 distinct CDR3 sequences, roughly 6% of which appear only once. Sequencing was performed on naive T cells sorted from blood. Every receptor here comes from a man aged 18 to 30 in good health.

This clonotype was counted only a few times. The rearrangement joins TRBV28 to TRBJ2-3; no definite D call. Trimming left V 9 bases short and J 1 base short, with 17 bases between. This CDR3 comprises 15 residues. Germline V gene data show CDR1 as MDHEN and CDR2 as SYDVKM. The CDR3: CASSRQTGGTDTQYF. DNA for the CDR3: TGTGCCAGTTCCCGGCAGACGGGCGGCACAGATACGCAGTATTTT.

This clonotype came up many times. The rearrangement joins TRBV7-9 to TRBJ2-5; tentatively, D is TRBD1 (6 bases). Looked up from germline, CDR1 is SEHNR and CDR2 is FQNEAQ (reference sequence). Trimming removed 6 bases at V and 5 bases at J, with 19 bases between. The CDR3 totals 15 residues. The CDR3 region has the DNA TGTGCCAGCAGTCCAATGGCCGGGACATGGGAGACCCAGTACTTC. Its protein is CASSPMAGTWETQYF.

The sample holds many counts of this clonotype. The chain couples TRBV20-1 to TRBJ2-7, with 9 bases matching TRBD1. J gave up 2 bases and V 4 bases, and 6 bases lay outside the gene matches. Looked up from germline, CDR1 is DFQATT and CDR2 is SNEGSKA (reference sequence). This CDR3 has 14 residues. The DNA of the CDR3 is TGCAGTGCTACACGCACAGGGGGCGCCTACGAGCAGTACTTC. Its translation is CSATRTGGAYEQYF.

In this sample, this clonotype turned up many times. Here the CDR3 DNA reads TGTGCCAGCGGGTTTGCGGGTGGGCTCCAAGAGACCCAGTACTTC. This gives the protein CASGFAGGLQETQYF. This chain joins TRBV27 and TRBJ2-5; D may be TRBD2 (5 bases). V was cut by 8 bases and J by 1 base, with 17 bases left in between. CDR1 MNHEY and CDR2 SMNVEV come from the germline V gene (reference sequence). The CDR3 covers 15 residues.

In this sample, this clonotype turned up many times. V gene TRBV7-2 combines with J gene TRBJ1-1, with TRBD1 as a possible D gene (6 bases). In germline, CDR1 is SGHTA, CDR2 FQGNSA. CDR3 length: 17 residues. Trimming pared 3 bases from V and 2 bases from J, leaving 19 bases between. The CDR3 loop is CASSFGGGPRINTEAFF. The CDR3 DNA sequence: TGTGCCAGCAGCTTTGGGGGGGGGCCGCGGATAAACACTGAAGCTTTCTTT.

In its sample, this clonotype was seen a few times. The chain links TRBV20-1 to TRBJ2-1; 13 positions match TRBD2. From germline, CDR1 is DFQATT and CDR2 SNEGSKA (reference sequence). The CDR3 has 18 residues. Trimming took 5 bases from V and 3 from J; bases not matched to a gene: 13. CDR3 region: CSADPGLAGSFNYNEQFF. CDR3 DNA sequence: TGCAGTGCTGACCCGGGACTAGCGGGAAGTTTTAACTACAATGAGCAGTTCTTC.

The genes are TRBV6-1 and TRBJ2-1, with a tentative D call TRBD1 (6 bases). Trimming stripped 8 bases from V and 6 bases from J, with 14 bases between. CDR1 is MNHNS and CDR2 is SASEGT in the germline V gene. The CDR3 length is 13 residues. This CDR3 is CASGAGVSNEQFF. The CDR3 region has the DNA TGTGCCAGCGGAGCAGGGGTATCCAATGAGCAGTTCTTC.

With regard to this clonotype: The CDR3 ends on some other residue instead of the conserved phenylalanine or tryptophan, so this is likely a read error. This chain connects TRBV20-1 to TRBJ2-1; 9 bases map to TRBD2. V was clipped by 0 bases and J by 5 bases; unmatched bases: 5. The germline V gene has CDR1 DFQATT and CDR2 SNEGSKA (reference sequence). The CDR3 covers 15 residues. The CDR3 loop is CSARDGGRGDNEQFS. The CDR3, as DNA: TGCAGTGCTAGAGATGGCGGGAGGGGCGACAATGAGCAGTTCTCC.

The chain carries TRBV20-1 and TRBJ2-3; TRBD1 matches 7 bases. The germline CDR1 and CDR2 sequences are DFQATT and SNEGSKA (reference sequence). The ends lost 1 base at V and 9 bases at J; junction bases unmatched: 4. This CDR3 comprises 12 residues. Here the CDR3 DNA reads TGCAGTGCTAGAGTAACAGGGGCAACGCAGTATTTT. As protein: CSARVTGATQYF.

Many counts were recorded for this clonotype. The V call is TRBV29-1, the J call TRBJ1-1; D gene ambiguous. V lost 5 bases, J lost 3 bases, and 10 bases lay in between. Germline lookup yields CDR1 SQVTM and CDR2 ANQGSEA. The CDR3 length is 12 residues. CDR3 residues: CSVRYRDTEAFF. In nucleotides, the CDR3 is TGCAGCGTTCGTTATCGGGACACTGAAGCTTTCTTT.

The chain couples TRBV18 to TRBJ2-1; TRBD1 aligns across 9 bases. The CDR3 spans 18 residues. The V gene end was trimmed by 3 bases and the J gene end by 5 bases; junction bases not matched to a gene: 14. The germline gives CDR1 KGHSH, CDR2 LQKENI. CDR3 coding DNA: TGTGCCAGCTCACCGAAACACATCGGGACAGGGCAAAACAATGAGCAGTTCTTC. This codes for CASSPKHIGTGQNNEQFF. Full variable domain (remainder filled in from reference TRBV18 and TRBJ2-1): NAGVMQNPRHLVRRRGQEARLRCSPMKGHSHVYWYRQLPEEGLKFMVYLQKENIIDESGMPKERFSAEFPKEGPSILRIQQVVRGDSAAYFCASSPKHIGTGQNNEQFFGPGTRLTVL.

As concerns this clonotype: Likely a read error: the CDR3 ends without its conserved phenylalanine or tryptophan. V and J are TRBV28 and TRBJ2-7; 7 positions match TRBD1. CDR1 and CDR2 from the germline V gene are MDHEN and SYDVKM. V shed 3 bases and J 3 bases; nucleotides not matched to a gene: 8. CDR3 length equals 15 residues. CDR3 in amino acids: CASSLRGPKGYEQYL. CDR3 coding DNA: TGTGCCAGCAGTTTGAGGGGGCCTAAGGGCTACGAGCAGTACCTC.

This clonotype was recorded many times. The CDR3 nucleotides read TGTGCCAGCAGCGTAGAGACCAGGGGGCGCGGAAATTGGGATTCACCCCTCCACTTT. Its protein product is CASSVETRGRGNWDSPLHF. The rearrangement joins TRBV9 to TRBJ1-6; 8 bases fit TRBD1. The CDR3 spans 19 residues. The junction had 16 bases not matched to a gene; V was cut back by 0 bases and J by 8 bases. Germline assignment: CDR1 SGDLS and CDR2 YYNGEE.

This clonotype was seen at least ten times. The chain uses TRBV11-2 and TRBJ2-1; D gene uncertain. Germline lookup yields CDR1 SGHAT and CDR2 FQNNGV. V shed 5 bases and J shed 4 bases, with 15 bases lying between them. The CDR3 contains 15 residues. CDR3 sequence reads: CASSQHGGPYNEQFF. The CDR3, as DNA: TGTGCCAGCAGCCAGCATGGCGGCCCATACAATGAGCAGTTCTTC.